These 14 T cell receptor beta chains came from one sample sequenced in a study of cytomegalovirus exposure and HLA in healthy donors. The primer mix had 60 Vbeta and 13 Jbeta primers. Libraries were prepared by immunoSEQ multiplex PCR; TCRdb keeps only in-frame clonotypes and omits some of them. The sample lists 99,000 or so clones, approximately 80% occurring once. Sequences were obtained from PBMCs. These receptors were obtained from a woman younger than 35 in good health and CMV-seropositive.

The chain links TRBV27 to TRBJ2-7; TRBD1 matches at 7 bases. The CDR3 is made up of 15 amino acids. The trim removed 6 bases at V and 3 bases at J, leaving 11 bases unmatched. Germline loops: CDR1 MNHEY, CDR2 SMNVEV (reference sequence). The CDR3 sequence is CASSQQGTIIYEQYF. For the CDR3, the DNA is TGTGCCAGCAGCCAACAGGGGACCATAATCTACGAGCAGTACTTC.

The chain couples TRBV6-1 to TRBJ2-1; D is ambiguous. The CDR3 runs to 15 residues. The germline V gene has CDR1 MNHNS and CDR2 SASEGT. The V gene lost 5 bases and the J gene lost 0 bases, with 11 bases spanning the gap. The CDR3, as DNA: TGTGCCAGCAGTTTCACAGAGAGCTCCTACAATGAGCAGTTCTTC. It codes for CASSFTESSYNEQFF.

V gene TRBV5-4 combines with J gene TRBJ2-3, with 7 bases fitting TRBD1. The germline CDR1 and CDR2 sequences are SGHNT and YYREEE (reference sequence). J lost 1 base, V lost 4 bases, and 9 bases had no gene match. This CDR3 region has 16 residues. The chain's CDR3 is CASSTTHRGGTDTQYF. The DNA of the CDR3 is TGTGCCAGCAGCACAACCCACAGGGGTGGCACAGATACGCAGTATTTT.

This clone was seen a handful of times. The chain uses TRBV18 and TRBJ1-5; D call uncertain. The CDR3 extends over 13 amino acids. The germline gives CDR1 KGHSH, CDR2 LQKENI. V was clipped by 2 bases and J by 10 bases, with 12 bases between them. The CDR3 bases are TGTGCCAGCTCACCATTGGAGGGCATACCCCAGCATTTT. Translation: CASSPLEGIPQHF.

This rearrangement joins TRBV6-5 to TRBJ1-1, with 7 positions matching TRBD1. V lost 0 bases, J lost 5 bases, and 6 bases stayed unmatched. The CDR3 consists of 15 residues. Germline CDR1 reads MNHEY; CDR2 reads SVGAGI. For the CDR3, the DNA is TGTGCCAGCAGTTACTCACAGGGGAGATTAACTGAAGCTTTCTTT. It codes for CASSYSQGRLTEAFF.

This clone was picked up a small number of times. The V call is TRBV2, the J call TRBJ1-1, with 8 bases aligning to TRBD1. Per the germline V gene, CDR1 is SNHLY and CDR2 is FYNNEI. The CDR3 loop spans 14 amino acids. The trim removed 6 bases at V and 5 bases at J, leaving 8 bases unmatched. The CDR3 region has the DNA TGTGCCAGCAGCCCGGACAGGGAAGTTACTGAAGCTTTCTTT. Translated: CASSPDREVTEAFF.

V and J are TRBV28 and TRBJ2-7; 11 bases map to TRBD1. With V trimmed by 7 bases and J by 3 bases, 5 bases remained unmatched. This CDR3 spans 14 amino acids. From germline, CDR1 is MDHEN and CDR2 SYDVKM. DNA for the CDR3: TGTGCCAGCACCCGGACAGGGGGCGGCTACGAGCAGTACTTC. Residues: CASTRTGGGYEQYF.

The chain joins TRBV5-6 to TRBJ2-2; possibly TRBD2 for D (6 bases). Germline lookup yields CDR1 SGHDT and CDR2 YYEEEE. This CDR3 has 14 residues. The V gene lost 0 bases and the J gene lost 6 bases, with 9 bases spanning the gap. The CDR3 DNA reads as TGTGCCAGCAGCTTGGTGGCGGGATCCGGGGAGCTGTTTTTT. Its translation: CASSLVAGSGELFF.

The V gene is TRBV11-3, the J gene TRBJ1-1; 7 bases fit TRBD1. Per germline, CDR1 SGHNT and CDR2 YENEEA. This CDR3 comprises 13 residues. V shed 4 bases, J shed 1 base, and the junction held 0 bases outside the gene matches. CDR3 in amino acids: CASSWTGNTEAFF. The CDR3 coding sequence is TGTGCCAGCAGCTGGACAGGGAACACTGAAGCTTTCTTT.

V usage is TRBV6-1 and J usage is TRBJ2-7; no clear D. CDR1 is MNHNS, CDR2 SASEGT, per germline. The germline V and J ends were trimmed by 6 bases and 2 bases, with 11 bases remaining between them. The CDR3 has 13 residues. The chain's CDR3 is CASRQLNTYEQYF. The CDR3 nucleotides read TGTGCCAGCAGACAGCTAAACACCTACGAGCAGTACTTC.

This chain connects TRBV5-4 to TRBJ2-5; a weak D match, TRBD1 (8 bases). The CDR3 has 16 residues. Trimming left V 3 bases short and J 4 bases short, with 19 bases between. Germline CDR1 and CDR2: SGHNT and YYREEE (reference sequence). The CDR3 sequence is CASSSGGGSRGETQYF. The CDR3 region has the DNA TGTGCCAGCAGCTCAGGGGGCGGGAGTAGGGGAGAGACCCAGTACTTC.

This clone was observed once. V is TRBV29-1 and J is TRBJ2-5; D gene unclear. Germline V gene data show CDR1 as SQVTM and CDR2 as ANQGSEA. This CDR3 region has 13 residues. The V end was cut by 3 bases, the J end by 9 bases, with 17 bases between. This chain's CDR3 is CSVDLAPLMAQYF. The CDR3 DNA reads TGCAGCGTTGATCTGGCACCGCTGATGGCCCAGTACTTC.

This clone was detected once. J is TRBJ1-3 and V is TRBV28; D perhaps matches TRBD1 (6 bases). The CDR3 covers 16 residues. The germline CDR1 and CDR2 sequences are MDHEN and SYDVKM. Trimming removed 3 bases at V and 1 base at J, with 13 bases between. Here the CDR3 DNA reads TGTGCCAGCAGTTTCCGGCTCACAGGGTCTGGAAACACCATATATTTT. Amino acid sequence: CASSFRLTGSGNTIYF.

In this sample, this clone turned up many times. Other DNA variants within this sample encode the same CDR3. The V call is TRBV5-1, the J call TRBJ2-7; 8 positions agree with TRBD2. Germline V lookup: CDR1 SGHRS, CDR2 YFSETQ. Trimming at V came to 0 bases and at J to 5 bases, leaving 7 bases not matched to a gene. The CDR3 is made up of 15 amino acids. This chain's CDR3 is CASSLVSGSLHEQYF. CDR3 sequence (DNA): TGCGCCAGCAGCTTGGTGAGCGGGAGCCTCCACGAGCAGTACTTC.